Listed below are T cell receptor beta chains from one sample, sequenced in a study of CD8 T cells in ankylosing spondylitis. TCRdb re-called the 5' RACE reads with MiXCR, one entry per CDR3 protein. This repertoire shows roughly 230,000 distinct CDR3 sequences, roughly a tenth found once; its top ten account for 2.6%. Sequenced: blood, either unsorted or a sorted T cell fraction (not recorded which). Source of these receptors: a male donor with ankylosing spondylitis or in good health (not recorded which). The CDR3 runs from the conserved cysteine through the conserved F or W. Each record gives: V gene, CDR3 length, clone size, D gene, J gene, CDR3 protein, CDR3 DNA. A D gene is named only where the DNA matches it firmly. Clone size appears in some rows only: once, few, many, or a class for an expanded clone.

v_call: TRBV30
cdr3_length: 12
clone_size: many
d_call: NA
j_call: TRBJ1-5
cdr3_aa: CAWTNSNQPQHF
cdr3_nt: TGTGCCTGGACGAATAGCAATCAGCCCCAGCATTTT

v_call: TRBV6-1
cdr3_length: 14
clone_size: NA
d_call: NA
j_call: TRBJ1-2
cdr3_aa: CASSLSRAGYGYTF
cdr3_nt: TGTGCCAGCAGCCTCAGCCGTGCGGGGTATGGCTACACCTTC

v_call: TRBV18
cdr3_length: 14
clone_size: NA
d_call: NA
j_call: TRBJ1-1
cdr3_aa: CASSPLTTLTEAFF
cdr3_nt: TGTGCCAGCTCACCACTTACAACTCTCACTGAAGCTTTCTTT

v_call: TRBV3-1
cdr3_length: 17
clone_size: many
d_call: TRBD2
j_call: TRBJ2-7
cdr3_aa: CASSQDLGTKSSYEQYF
cdr3_nt: TGTGCCAGCAGCCAAGATCTTGGGACTAAATCTTCCTACGAGCAGTACTTC

v_call: TRBV7-2
cdr3_length: 14
clone_size: many
d_call: TRBD2
j_call: TRBJ2-2
cdr3_aa: CASSFERENGELFF
cdr3_nt: TGTGCCAGCAGCTTTGAGCGGGAGAACGGGGAGCTGTTTTTT

v_call: TRBV20-1
cdr3_length: 18
clone_size: many
d_call: TRBD2
j_call: TRBJ2-3
cdr3_aa: CSADWTSGGAMSSDTQYF
cdr3_nt: TGCAGTGCTGACTGGACTAGCGGGGGGGCCATGAGTTCAGATACGCAGTATTTT

v_call: TRBV20-1
cdr3_length: 15
clone_size: NA
d_call: TRBD1
j_call: TRBJ2-7
cdr3_aa: CSAREGTGAIYEQYF
cdr3_nt: TGCAGTGCTAGAGAAGGAACAGGGGCGATCTACGAGCAGTACTTC

v_call: TRBV5-1
cdr3_length: 14
clone_size: many
d_call: TRBD1
j_call: TRBJ2-1
cdr3_aa: CASSLRQGNNEQFF
cdr3_nt: TGCGCCAGCAGCTTGAGACAGGGCAACAATGAGCAGTTCTTC

v_call: TRBV5-6
cdr3_length: 13
clone_size: few
d_call: NA
j_call: TRBJ2-7
cdr3_aa: CASSLGREGEQYF
cdr3_nt: TGTGCCAGCAGCTTGGGGCGAGAAGGCGAGCAGTACTTC

v_call: TRBV3-1
cdr3_length: 15
clone_size: many
d_call: NA
j_call: TRBJ2-1
cdr3_aa: CASSPGTGSYNEQFF
cdr3_nt: TGTGCCAGCAGCCCTGGGACGGGCTCCTACAATGAGCAGTTCTTC

v_call: TRBV18
cdr3_length: 14
clone_size: many
d_call: TRBD1
j_call: TRBJ2-5
cdr3_aa: CASSSDRVRETQYF
cdr3_nt: TGTGCCAGCTCATCGGACAGGGTACGCGAGACCCAGTACTTC

v_call: TRBV7-2
cdr3_length: 13
clone_size: many
d_call: NA
j_call: TRBJ2-1
cdr3_aa: CASSLGEWNEQFF
cdr3_nt: TGTGCCAGCAGCTTAGGAGAGTGGAATGAGCAGTTCTTC

v_call: TRBV5-1
cdr3_length: 16
clone_size: many
d_call: TRBD1
j_call: TRBJ1-5
cdr3_aa: CASSPGTGGGDQPQHF
cdr3_nt: TGCGCCAGCAGCCCGGGGACAGGGGGCGGAGATCAGCCCCAGCATTTT

v_call: TRBV19
cdr3_length: 14
clone_size: many
d_call: TRBD2
j_call: TRBJ2-3
cdr3_aa: CASSMGAGELTQYF
cdr3_nt: TGTGCCAGTAGTATGGGAGCGGGAGAACTTACGCAGTATTTT

v_call: TRBV20-1
cdr3_length: 13
clone_size: many
d_call: NA
j_call: TRBJ2-7
cdr3_aa: CSARDSVGGEQYF
cdr3_nt: TGCAGTGCTAGAGATTCCGTGGGCGGCGAGCAGTACTTC

v_call: TRBV7-2
cdr3_length: 14
clone_size: NA
d_call: TRBD2
j_call: TRBJ2-3
cdr3_aa: CASGLAGGLSTQYF
cdr3_nt: TGTGCCAGCGGACTAGCGGGAGGCTTAAGTACGCAGTATTTT

v_call: TRBV5-1
cdr3_length: 14
clone_size: many
d_call: TRBD1
j_call: TRBJ2-5
cdr3_aa: CASSSGTGQETQYF
cdr3_nt: TGCGCCAGCAGCTCCGGGACAGGGCAAGAGACCCAGTACTTC

v_call: TRBV5-6
cdr3_length: 15
clone_size: NA
d_call: TRBD1
j_call: TRBJ2-2
cdr3_aa: CASSRTGGRTGELFF
cdr3_nt: TGTGCCAGCAGCAGGACAGGGGGAAGAACCGGGGAGCTGTTTTTT

v_call: TRBV4-1
cdr3_length: 17
clone_size: NA
d_call: NA
j_call: TRBJ1-1
cdr3_aa: CASSQTIGGLLNTEAFF
cdr3_nt: TGCGCCAGCAGCCAAACAATTGGGGGACTCCTGAACACTGAAGCTTTCTTT

v_call: TRBV6-1
cdr3_length: 16
clone_size: many
d_call: TRBD2
j_call: TRBJ2-1
cdr3_aa: CASDRGSSGFYNEQFF
cdr3_nt: TGTGCCAGCGACCGCGGGTCTAGCGGATTCTACAATGAGCAGTTCTTC

v_call: TRBV5-6
cdr3_length: 13
clone_size: few
d_call: NA
j_call: TRBJ2-1
cdr3_aa: CASSFHREGEQFF
cdr3_nt: TGTGCCAGCAGCTTTCACAGGGAGGGTGAGCAGTTCTTC

v_call: TRBV7-2
cdr3_length: 11
clone_size: many
d_call: NA
j_call: TRBJ2-3
cdr3_aa: CASSLLNTQYF
cdr3_nt: TGTGCCAGCAGCTTACTTAATACGCAGTATTTT

v_call: TRBV7-2
cdr3_length: 12
clone_size: NA
d_call: NA
j_call: TRBJ2-7
cdr3_aa: CATGGLTYEQYF
cdr3_nt: TGTGCCACCGGGGGGCTGACATACGAGCAGTACTTC

v_call: TRBV7-8
cdr3_length: 14
clone_size: NA
d_call: NA
j_call: TRBJ1-2
cdr3_aa: CASSLEGRTQGYTF
cdr3_nt: TGTGCCAGCAGCTTAGAAGGGAGGACGCAGGGCTACACCTTC

v_call: TRBV20-1
cdr3_length: 16
clone_size: many
d_call: NA
j_call: TRBJ2-3
cdr3_aa: CSAAHLNREWEDTQYF
cdr3_nt: TGCAGTGCTGCCCACCTTAATCGGGAGTGGGAAGATACGCAGTATTTT

v_call: TRBV27
cdr3_length: 16
clone_size: many
d_call: NA
j_call: TRBJ2-7
cdr3_aa: CASSSLPRDPNHEQYF
cdr3_nt: TGTGCCAGCAGTAGCCTCCCCAGGGACCCCAACCACGAGCAGTACTTC

v_call: TRBV20-1
cdr3_length: 14
clone_size: many
d_call: NA
j_call: TRBJ2-7
cdr3_aa: CSARGYGHAYEQYF
cdr3_nt: TGCAGTGCTAGAGGGTATGGTCATGCCTACGAGCAGTACTTC

v_call: TRBV30
cdr3_length: 15
clone_size: NA
d_call: NA
j_call: TRBJ1-1
cdr3_aa: CAWSSRGRGNTEAFF
cdr3_nt: TGTGCCTGGAGTTCCCGGGGCCGCGGGAACACTGAAGCTTTCTTT